This TCR beta chain emerged from a study of blood T cells in healthy people across ages. The ends were cut back, 6 bases at V and 5 bases at J, with 10 bases in the middle. There are 12 residues in the CDR3. With a J-beta primer mix and a sample-barcoded 5' primer, a second PCR ran 7 to 11 cycles. Each CDR3 protein gets one entry after TCRdb re-called the 5' RACE reads with MiXCR. The sample yields 540,000 or so distinct CDR3 sequences, about 45% seen once. This clonotype was found a few times. The sample was blood. This chain links TRBV12-3 or TRBV12-4 with TRBJ2-5, with a tentative D call TRBD1 (6 bases). The sequence derives from an elderly man in good health. The CDR3 sequence is CASSRTVETQYF. In nucleotides, the CDR3 is TGTGCCAGCAGCCGGACAGTTGAGACCCAGTACTTC.